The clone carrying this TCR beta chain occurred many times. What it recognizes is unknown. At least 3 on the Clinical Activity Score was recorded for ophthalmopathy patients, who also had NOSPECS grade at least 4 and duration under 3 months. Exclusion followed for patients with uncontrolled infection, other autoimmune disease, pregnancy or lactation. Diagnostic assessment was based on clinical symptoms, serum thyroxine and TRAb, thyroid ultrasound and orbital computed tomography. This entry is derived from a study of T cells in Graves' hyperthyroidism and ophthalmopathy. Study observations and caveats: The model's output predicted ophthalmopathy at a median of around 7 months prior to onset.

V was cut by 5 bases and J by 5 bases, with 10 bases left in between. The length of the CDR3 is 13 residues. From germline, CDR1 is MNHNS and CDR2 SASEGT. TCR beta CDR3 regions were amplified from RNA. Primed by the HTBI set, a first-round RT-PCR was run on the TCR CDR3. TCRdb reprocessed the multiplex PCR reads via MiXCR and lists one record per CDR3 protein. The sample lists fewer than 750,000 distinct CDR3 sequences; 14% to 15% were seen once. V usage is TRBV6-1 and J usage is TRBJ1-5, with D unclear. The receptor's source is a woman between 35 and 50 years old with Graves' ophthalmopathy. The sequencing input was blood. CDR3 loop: CASSPQEDQPQHF. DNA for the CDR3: TGTGCCAGCAGTCCCCAGGAGGATCAGCCCCAGCATTTT.